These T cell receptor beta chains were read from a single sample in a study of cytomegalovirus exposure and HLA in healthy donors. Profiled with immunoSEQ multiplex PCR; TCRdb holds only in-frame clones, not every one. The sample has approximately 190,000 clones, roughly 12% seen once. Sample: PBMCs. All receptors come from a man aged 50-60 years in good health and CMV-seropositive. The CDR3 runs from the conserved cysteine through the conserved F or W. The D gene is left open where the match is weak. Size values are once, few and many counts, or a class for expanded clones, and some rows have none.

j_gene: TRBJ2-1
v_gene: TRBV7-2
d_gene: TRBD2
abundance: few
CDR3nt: TGTGCCAGCAGCCCCCGGGGGGGCTTGATTGAGCAGTTCTTC
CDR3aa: CASSPRGGLIEQFF

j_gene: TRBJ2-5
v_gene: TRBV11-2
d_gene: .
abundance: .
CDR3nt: TGTGCCAGCAGCTTAGATCCGGGTGGAGAGACCCAGTACTTC
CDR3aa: CASSLDPGGETQYF

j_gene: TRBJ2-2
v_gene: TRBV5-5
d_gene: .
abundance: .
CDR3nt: TGTGCCAGCAGCTTCAGGGACACCGGGGAGCTGTTTTTT
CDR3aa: CASSFRDTGELFF

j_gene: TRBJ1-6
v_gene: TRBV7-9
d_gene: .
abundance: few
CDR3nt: TGTGCCAGCCGAGCAAGCTATAATTCACCCCTCCACTTT
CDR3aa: CASRASYNSPLHF

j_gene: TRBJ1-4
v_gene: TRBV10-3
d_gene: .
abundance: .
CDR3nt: TGTGCCATCAGCCCAAGTCCCGGGACTAATGAAAAACTGTTTTTT
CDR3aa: CAISPSPGTNEKLFF

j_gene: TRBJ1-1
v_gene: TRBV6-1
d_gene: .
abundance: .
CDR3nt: TGTGCCAGCAGTGAAGTAGTGAACACTGAAGCTTTCTTT
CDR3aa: CASSEVVNTEAFF

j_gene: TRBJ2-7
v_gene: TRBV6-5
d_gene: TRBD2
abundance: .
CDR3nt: TGTGCCAGCAGTCTAGCGGGGGGGCATCAGTACTTC
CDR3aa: CASSLAGGHQYF

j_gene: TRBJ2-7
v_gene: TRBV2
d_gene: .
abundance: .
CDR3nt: TGTGCCAGAAAAATCACAGGGACCTACGAGCAGTACTTC
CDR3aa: CARKITGTYEQYF

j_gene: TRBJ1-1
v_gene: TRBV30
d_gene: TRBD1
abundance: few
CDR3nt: TGTGCCTGGGGGACAGGGGGGCCTGAAGCTTTCTTT
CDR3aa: CAWGTGGPEAFF

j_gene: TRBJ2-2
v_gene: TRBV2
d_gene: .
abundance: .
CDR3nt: TGTGCCAGCAGTGAAATAAAGGGGTTTAACACCGGGGAGCTGTTTTTT
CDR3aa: CASSEIKGFNTGELFF

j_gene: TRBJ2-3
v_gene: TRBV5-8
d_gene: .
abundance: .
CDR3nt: TGTGCCAGCAGCTTGGAAAGTGGCAGGCCAGATACGCAGTATTTT
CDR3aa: CASSLESGRPDTQYF